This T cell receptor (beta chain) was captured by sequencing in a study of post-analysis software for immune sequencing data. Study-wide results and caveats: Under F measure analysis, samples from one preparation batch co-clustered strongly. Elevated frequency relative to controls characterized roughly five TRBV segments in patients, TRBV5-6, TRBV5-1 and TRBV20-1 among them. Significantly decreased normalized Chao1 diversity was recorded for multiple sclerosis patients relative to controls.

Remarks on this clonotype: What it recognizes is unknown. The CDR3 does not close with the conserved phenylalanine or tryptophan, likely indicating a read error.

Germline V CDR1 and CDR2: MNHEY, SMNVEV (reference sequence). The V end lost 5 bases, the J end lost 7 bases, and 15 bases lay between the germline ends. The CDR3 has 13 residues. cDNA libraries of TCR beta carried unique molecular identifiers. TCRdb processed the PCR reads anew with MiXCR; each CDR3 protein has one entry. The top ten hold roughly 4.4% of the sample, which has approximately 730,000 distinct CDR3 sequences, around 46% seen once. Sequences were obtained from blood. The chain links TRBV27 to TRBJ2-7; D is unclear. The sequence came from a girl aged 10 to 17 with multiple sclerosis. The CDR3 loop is CASSPSAFWEQYL. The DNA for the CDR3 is TGTGCCAGCAGTCCCTCGGCCTTCTGGGAGCAGTACTTA.